This T cell receptor (beta chain) was documented in a study of somatic mutations in cytotoxic T cells in rheumatoid arthritis. On this clone itself: Its antigen is still unknown.

Clones were read by immunoSEQ multiplex PCR, and TCRdb kept only the in-frame ones, dropping some. The sample contains approximately 24,000 clones, under 75% of which appear only once. Whole-study findings and limits: For CD8+ T-cell clonality, rheumatoid arthritis patients and age-matched healthy controls did not differ significantly.

The ends were cut back, 3 bases at V and 8 bases at J, with 22 bases in the middle. The CDR3 runs to 15 residues. Germline CDR1 and CDR2: SQVTM and ANQGSEA. Sequencing used CD8+ T cells sorted from blood. The chain couples TRBV29-1 to TRBJ1-2; D is unresolved. The receptor's source is a woman under 30 in good health. The CDR3 DNA sequence: TGCAGCGTTGACGCAACAAGGGAAATGTCGCGGGGCTACACCTTC. The encoded protein is CSVDATREMSRGYTF.